This T cell receptor beta chain was captured in a study of blood T cell repertoires in COVID-19. As for the study in general: The United States, Italy and Spain provided the acute and convalescent COVID-19 samples. The analysed material was cDNA or gDNA that came from T cells, B-cell-depleted T cells, or PBMCs.

Germline V gene lookup returns CDR1 MRHNA and CDR2 SNTAGT. The CDR3 is 16 amino acids. Original processing methods: Reference gene primer amplification gave nucleated cell count estimates. Sequencing was performed with immunoSEQ multiplex PCR; in TCRdb, only in-frame clones are kept and a portion is missing. V, J and clone size reflect that table, while D and trimming were determined from the DNA. The sample comprises about 190,000 clones, roughly four fifths of which are singletons, and roughly an eighth rests with the top ten. In regard to this clone: The junction shows a germline mismatch at one end, possibly a read error.

Sequencing input: peripheral blood. The V and J genes are TRBV6-4 and TRBJ1-2; D is unresolved. This sequence was found in a woman aged 45-65 years with acute or convalescent COVID-19. CDR3 sequence reads: CASSDSYSFLPVGYTF. The CDR3 nucleotides are TGTGCCAGCAGCGATTCTTACAGCTTCCTACCAGTTGGCTACACTTTC.